The 32 T cell receptor beta chains below all came from one sample that was sequenced in a study of cytomegalovirus exposure and HLA in healthy donors. Amplification used 60 Vbeta primers and 13 Jbeta primers. Produced via immunoSEQ multiplex PCR; TCRdb's table is partial and in-frame only. The sample holds tens of thousands of clones; 75% to 85% are singletons and the top ten take about 3.8%. Sequenced material: PBMCs. The receptors here all came from a woman aged 40 to 50 in good health and CMV-seronegative.

This clone appeared a single time. The chain links TRBV6-6 to TRBJ2-5, with 13 bases matching TRBD2. CDR1 and CDR2 from the germline V gene are MNHNY and SVGAGI (reference sequence). The trim removed 6 bases at V and 5 bases at J, leaving 9 bases unmatched. The CDR3 is 16 residues long. CDR3 sequence: CASSKPGLAGLETQYF. In nucleotides, the CDR3 is TGTGCCAGCAGCAAGCCGGGACTAGCGGGGTTGGAGACCCAGTACTTC.

The rearrangement uses TRBV19 and TRBJ1-2; D perhaps matches TRBD1 (5 bases). CDR3 length equals 11 residues. CDR1 and CDR2 (germline): LNHDA, SQIVND (reference sequence). Trimming left V 6 bases short and J 3 bases short, with 5 bases between. CDR3 amino acids: CASSRDYGYTF. As DNA, the CDR3 is TGTGCCAGTAGCAGGGACTATGGCTACACCTTC. Drawing the rest from reference TRBV19 and TRBJ1-2, the complete variable domain is DGGITQSPKYLFRKEGQNVTLSCEQNLNHDAMYWYRQDPGQGLRLIYYSQIVNDFQKGDIAEGYSVSREKKESFPLTVTSAQKNPTAFYLCASSRDYGYTFGSGTRLTVV.

J is TRBJ2-7 and V is TRBV4-2; 7 nucleotides match TRBD1. The CDR3 has 14 amino acids. CDR1 is LGHNA, CDR2 YNFKEQ, per germline. Trimming removed 0 bases from V and 5 bases from J; junction bases left unmatched: 4. The CDR3: CASSQDRGGNEQYF. The CDR3 bases are TGTGCCAGCAGCCAAGATCGAGGGGGCAACGAGCAGTACTTC.

The V and J genes are TRBV6-6 and TRBJ2-7; possibly TRBD1 for D (6 bases). The ends were cut back, 5 bases at V and 3 bases at J, with 20 bases in the middle. CDR1 MNHNY and CDR2 SVGAGI come from the germline V gene (reference sequence). CDR3 length equals 16 residues. The CDR3 sequence is CASSPAATYRVYEQYF. The CDR3 nucleotides read TGTGCCAGCAGTCCCGCCGCCACGTACAGGGTCTACGAGCAGTACTTC.

The chain couples TRBV7-2 to TRBJ2-5; 7 positions agree with TRBD2. Germline-derived CDR1 and CDR2 are SGHTA and FQGNSA. CDR3 size: 13 residues. The ends lost 10 bases at V and 3 bases at J; junction bases unmatched: 8. In nucleotides, the CDR3 is TGTGCCACCCTCCGGGGGGTGGAAGAGACCCAGTACTTC. This gives the protein CATLRGVEETQYF.

The V call is TRBV2, the J call TRBJ2-7; D may be TRBD2 (6 bases). The CDR3 spans 13 residues. Germline V CDR1 and CDR2: SNHLY, FYNNEI. The V end lost 6 bases, the J end lost 7 bases, and 16 bases lay between the germline ends. This CDR3 reads CASRGTPEREQYF. The CDR3 DNA follows: TGTGCCAGCAGGGGGACTCCTGAGCGTGAGCAGTACTTC.

This chain connects TRBV4-3 to TRBJ2-5; D remains unclear. Trimming shortened V by 0 bases and J by 5 bases, and 16 bases separated the two germline ends. The CDR3 totals 16 residues. From germline, CDR1 is LGHNA and CDR2 YSLEER. CDR3: CASSQDFLAGGETQYF. The CDR3 DNA reads as TGCGCCAGCAGCCAAGATTTCCTGGCAGGTGGGGAGACCCAGTACTTC.

V usage is TRBV5-5 and J usage is TRBJ2-3; D is ambiguous. Germline V gene data show CDR1 as SGHKS and CDR2 as YYEKEE (reference sequence). V was cut by 3 bases and J by 6 bases, with 8 bases left in between. The length of the CDR3 is 12 residues. The chain's CDR3 is CASSYSTDTQYF. The CDR3 region has the DNA TGTGCCAGCAGCTACTCCACCGATACGCAGTATTTT.

Only one count was recorded for this clone. CDR3 bases: TGTGCCAGCAGCCAAGATGAGTCTTGGGGCAATAACGGGGAGCTGTTTTTT. Protein product: CASSQDESWGNNGELFF. V and J are TRBV14 and TRBJ2-2; D is perhaps TRBD1 (5 bases). The length of the CDR3 is 17 residues. In germline, CDR1 is SGHDN, CDR2 FVKESK. The V and J ends lost 0 bases and 7 bases respectively, with 18 bases between them. Complete variable domain (other parts from reference TRBV14 and TRBJ2-2): EAGVTQFPSHSVIEKGQTVTLRCDPISGHDNLYWYRRVMGKEIKFLLHFVKESKQDESGMPNNRFLAERTGGTYSTLKVQPAELEDSGVYFCASSQDESWGNNGELFFGEGSRLTVL.

The J gene is TRBJ2-2, the V gene TRBV5-5, with 7 positions matching TRBD1. Per germline, CDR1 SGHKS and CDR2 YYEKEE (reference sequence). This CDR3 region has 15 residues. The V gene end was trimmed by 4 bases and the J gene end by 4 bases; junction bases not matched to a gene: 7. The CDR3 protein is CASSRRTGITGELFF. The CDR3 DNA is TGTGCCAGCAGCCGCCGGACAGGAATCACCGGGGAGCTGTTTTTT.

V gene TRBV7-2 combines with J gene TRBJ2-7; tentatively, D is TRBD2 (5 bases). V was pared by 0 bases and J by 6 bases, with 15 bases between. Germline CDR1 is SGHTA and CDR2 is FQGNSA. CDR3 size: 15 residues. In DNA, the CDR3 is TGTGCCAGCAGCTTAGCACTGGCGTCTAGCAGCGAGCAGTACTTC. Its protein is CASSLALASSSEQYF.

V and J are TRBV6-6 and TRBJ1-1, with TRBD1 identical over 7 bases. This CDR3 is 13 amino acids long. Germline V CDR1 and CDR2: MNHNY, SVGAGI (reference sequence). V was clipped by 7 bases and J by 3 bases; unmatched bases: 5. The CDR3 bases are TGTGCCAGCACCCGACAGGGTGACACTGAAGCTTTCTTT. Translation gives CASTRQGDTEAFF.

The chain has TRBV7-9 and TRBJ2-1, with 7 bases aligning to TRBD2. Germline CDR1 SEHNR, CDR2 FQNEAQ (reference sequence). The V and J ends lost 1 base and 6 bases, in that order; junction bases with no gene match: 12. This CDR3 is built from 17 residues. The CDR3 here is CASSLGLGVSGGNEQFF. In nucleotides, the CDR3 is TGTGCCAGCAGCTTAGGGCTGGGGGTCTCGGGGGGCAATGAGCAGTTCTTC.

CDR3 residues: CASSPPRGGLGTDTQYF. The CDR3 bases are TGTGCCAGCTCACCACCGAGGGGGGGCCTGGGCACAGATACGCAGTATTTT. This chain joins TRBV18 and TRBJ2-3, with a weak D call TRBD2 (7 bases). This CDR3 contains 17 residues. V was shortened by 0 bases and J by 1 base, with 14 bases between the two germline ends. Germline V CDR1 and CDR2: KGHSH, LQKENI.

This clone was picked up one time. Other DNA sequences from this sample encode an identical CDR3 as well. The CDR3 protein is CASSVAGAGNTIYF. Here the CDR3 DNA reads TGTGCCAGCAGCGTAGCAGGGGCTGGAAACACCATATATTTT. The chain couples TRBV9 to TRBJ1-3; maybe TRBD1 (6 bases). The V and J ends lost 0 bases and 2 bases respectively, with 6 bases between them. The CDR3 loop spans 14 amino acids. Germline V gene data show CDR1 as SGDLS and CDR2 as YYNGEE.

The rearrangement joins TRBV29-1 to TRBJ1-2, with D unresolved. Per the germline V gene, CDR1 is SQVTM and CDR2 is ANQGSEA. Between the trimmed V and J ends, which lost 7 bases and 0 bases, there was a span of 6 bases. The CDR3 covers 11 residues. The CDR3 DNA sequence: TGCAGCGGGAGTTCTAACTATGGCTACACCTTC. Amino acids: CSGSSNYGYTF. The entire variable domain, with the rest obtained from reference TRBV29-1 and TRBJ1-2, is as follows: SAVISQKPSRDICQRGTSLTIQCQVDSQVTMMFWYRQQPGQSLTLIATANQGSEATYESGFVIDKFPISRPNLTFSTLTVSNMSPEDSSIYLCSGSSNYGYTFGSGTRLTVV.

This chain uses TRBV9 with TRBJ2-7; tentative D call: TRBD2 (7 bases). This CDR3 region has 16 residues. Germline lookup yields CDR1 SGDLS and CDR2 YYNGEE. Trimming took off 0 bases at V and 3 bases at J, with 16 bases between the two ends. Here the CDR3 reads CASSVGGGEGVYEQYF. The CDR3 bases are TGTGCCAGCAGCGTAGGCGGAGGGGAGGGGGTCTACGAGCAGTACTTC.

The J gene is TRBJ1-1, the V gene TRBV6-6, with D perhaps matching TRBD1 (5 bases). Germline V gene data show CDR1 as MNHNY and CDR2 as SVGAGI (reference sequence). The CDR3 extends over 13 amino acids. The V end lost 8 bases, the J end lost 1 base, and 11 bases lay between the germline ends. This CDR3 is CASHPGGNTEAFF. The CDR3 DNA sequence: TGTGCCAGCCATCCCGGGGGGAACACTGAAGCTTTCTTT.

The rearrangement joins TRBV4-2 to TRBJ1-2, with D maybe TRBD1 (5 bases). Germline CDR1 is LGHNA and CDR2 is YNFKEQ. The CDR3 has 15 residues. Trimming cost V 0 bases and J 2 bases, with 10 bases left between them. The CDR3 region is CASSQEGTGNYGYTF. The CDR3 bases are TGTGCCAGCAGCCAAGAGGGAACAGGCAACTATGGCTACACCTTC.

This CDR3 is CASSPGGSGKQYF. CDR3 sequence (DNA): TGTGCCAGCAGCCCTGGGGGGAGTGGGAAGCAGTACTTC. V is TRBV6-6 and J is TRBJ2-7, with D perhaps TRBD2 (6 bases). The ends were cut back, 6 bases at V and 8 bases at J, with 17 bases in the middle. The length of the CDR3 is 13 residues. Germline CDR1 is MNHNY and CDR2 is SVGAGI (reference sequence).

The chain combines TRBV6-6 with TRBJ1-5; D might be TRBD1 (6 bases). The CDR3 loop spans 14 amino acids. Germline CDR1 and CDR2: MNHNY and SVGAGI (reference sequence). V was cut by 5 bases and J by 2 bases, with 10 bases left in between. In nucleotides, the CDR3 is TGTGCCAGCAGTAACAGGGTGGGCAATCAGCCCCAGCATTTT. Protein sequence: CASSNRVGNQPQHF.

The V and J genes are TRBV15 and TRBJ1-2; 8 positions match TRBD1. Germline trimming cut 4 bases from V and 8 bases from J; bases unmatched to any gene: 12. This CDR3 is built from 15 residues. Germline V gene lookup returns CDR1 LNHNV and CDR2 YYDKDF (reference sequence). The CDR3 region is CATSTTDREGRGYTF. The CDR3 nucleotides read TGTGCCACCAGCACTACGGACAGGGAGGGAAGGGGCTACACCTTC. The whole variable domain, filled in from reference TRBV15 and TRBJ1-2, reads DAMVIQNPRYQVTQFGKPVTLSCSQTLNHNVMYWYQQKSSQAPKLLFHYYDKDFNNEADTPDNFQSRRPNTSFCFLDIRSPGLGDTAMYLCATSTTDREGRGYTFGSGTRLTVV.

This chain joins TRBV28 and TRBJ2-7; TRBD1 matches 7 bases. Germline CDR1 and CDR2: MDHEN and SYDVKM. The CDR3 covers 14 residues. The junction had 5 bases not matched to a gene; V was cut back by 6 bases and J by 0 bases. The CDR3 protein is CASSSGGNSYEQYF. CDR3 sequence (DNA): TGTGCCAGCAGCTCAGGGGGAAACTCCTACGAGCAGTACTTC.

The chain employs TRBV29-1 and TRBJ2-1, with 7 bases that match TRBD1. The CDR3 runs 12 residues. Germline V gives CDR1 SQVTM, CDR2 ANQGSEA. Germline trimming cut 8 bases from V and 8 bases from J; bases unmatched to any gene: 9. CDR3 in amino acids: CSMNRGRDEQFF. The DNA for the CDR3 is TGCAGCATGAACAGGGGAAGGGATGAGCAGTTCTTC.

The chain has TRBV6-1 and TRBJ1-2; perhaps TRBD1 as D (5 bases). The CDR3 spans 15 residues. Germline-derived CDR1 and CDR2 are MNHNS and SASEGT. V dropped 6 bases and J dropped 0 bases, with 14 bases sitting between them. In nucleotides, the CDR3 is TGTGCCAGCAGAGGGGTTCCTAGTCCTAACTATGGCTACACCTTC. Translated, it gives CASRGVPSPNYGYTF.

V and J are TRBV2 and TRBJ1-2, with D maybe TRBD1 (6 bases). Germline values: CDR1 SNHLY, CDR2 FYNNEI. The CDR3 runs to 15 residues. The V end was cut by 7 bases, the J end by 7 bases, with 22 bases between. The CDR3 loop is CASKVGAYMSFGYTF. CDR3 nucleotide sequence: TGTGCCAGCAAGGTGGGGGCATACATGTCGTTTGGCTACACCTTC.

V gene TRBV6-1 combines with J gene TRBJ2-7; 9 bases align to TRBD1. Germline CDR1 reads MNHNS; CDR2 reads SASEGT. Trimming removed 1 base from V and 2 bases from J; junction bases left unmatched: 6. CDR3 size: 16 residues. The CDR3 DNA reads TGTGCCAGCAGTGAAGTTGGACAGGGGAGGGCCTACGAGCAGTACTTC. Translated: CASSEVGQGRAYEQYF.

The chain has TRBV2 and TRBJ2-5; 7 bases match TRBD2. This CDR3 contains 18 residues. V gave up 6 bases and J gave up 3 bases; unmatched junction bases: 19. CDR1 and CDR2 from the germline V gene are SNHLY and FYNNEI. The CDR3 loop is CASRLGARTRRIEETQYF. DNA for the CDR3: TGTGCCAGCAGATTGGGAGCGAGGACTAGGAGGATAGAAGAGACCCAGTACTTC.

The chain is built from TRBV6-5 and TRBJ2-1, with 7 bases matching TRBD2. CDR1 is MNHEY and CDR2 is SVGAGI in the germline V gene. The V gene end was trimmed by 5 bases and the J gene end by 2 bases; junction bases not matched to a gene: 3. The CDR3 contains 14 residues. The CDR3 bases are TGTGCCAGCAGTCGAAGCGGGGCCTACAATGAGCAGTTCTTC. Its protein is CASSRSGAYNEQFF.

This sequence joins TRBV28 and TRBJ1-1, with TRBD1 as a possible D gene (6 bases). Between the trimmed V and J ends, which lost 4 bases and 2 bases, there was a span of 11 bases. The CDR3 has 14 amino acids. Germline CDR1 is MDHEN and CDR2 is SYDVKM. CDR3 sequence reads: CASSSAGHNTEAFF. DNA for the CDR3: TGTGCCAGCAGTTCAGCGGGACACAACACTGAAGCTTTCTTT.

The CDR3 nucleotides are TGTGCCAGCAGAGGGGTCTGGCAGGGCACTCAGCCCCAGCATTTT. It codes for CASRGVWQGTQPQHF. The chain joins TRBV9 to TRBJ1-5, with D tentatively TRBD1 (5 bases). Germline V gives CDR1 SGDLS, CDR2 YYNGEE. This CDR3 comprises 15 residues. V lost 5 bases and J 6 bases, leaving 18 bases between the germline ends.

The chain carries TRBV7-2 and TRBJ1-2, with a weak D call TRBD1 (5 bases). Trimming took off 1 base at V and 2 bases at J, with 11 bases between the two ends. CDR3 length: 15 residues. The germline V gene has CDR1 SGHTA and CDR2 FQGNSA. CDR3 loop: CASSLGGQLNYGYTF. The CDR3 DNA sequence: TGTGCCAGCAGCTTAGGGGGCCAGCTAAACTATGGCTACACCTTC. Complete variable domain (other parts from reference TRBV7-2 and TRBJ1-2): GAGVSQSPSNKVTEKGKDVELRCDPISGHTALYWYRQSLGQGLEFLIYFQGNSAPDKSGLPSDRFSAERTGGSVSTLTIQRTQQEDSAVYLCASSLGGQLNYGYTFGSGTRLTVV.